The next 25 T cell receptor beta chains were all read from a single sample in a study of CD8+ T cells in alopecia areata. Treatment meaning: oral pan-JAK inhibitor, 5-10 mg twice daily. RNA, once extracted, was reverse transcribed into cDNA for use as the sequencing template. Method: immunoSEQ multiplex PCR; TCRdb's copy keeps in-frame clones and lacks some. The table has about 190,000 clones, roughly 66% seen once. Sequences were derived from CD4+ T cells sorted from blood, sampled at week 24, from a patient treated with tofacitinib. These receptor sequences come from a human donor with alopecia areata.

The rearrangement uses TRBV30 and TRBJ1-2; 8 bases line up with TRBD1. J was trimmed by 4 bases and V by 0 bases; bases with no gene match: 4. The CDR3 runs 14 residues. The germline V gene has CDR1 GTSNPN and CDR2 SVGIG (reference sequence). The CDR3 DNA sequence: TGTGCCTGGAGTGTACGGACAGGGAGCTATGGCTACACCTTC. Translating it yields CAWSVRTGSYGYTF.

This rearrangement joins TRBV4-3 to TRBJ1-1, with a possible D match to TRBD1 (6 bases). The V gene lost 1 base and the J gene lost 4 bases, with 25 bases spanning the gap. This CDR3 comprises 19 residues. Germline-derived CDR1 and CDR2 are LGHNA and YSLEER. The DNA of the CDR3 is TGCGCCAGCAGCCAAGCGCCGGACGGGGGGCGATCCCCCTCCACTGAAGCTTTCTTT. This encodes CASSQAPDGGRSPSTEAFF.

The J gene is TRBJ2-3, the V gene TRBV7-3; tentative D call: TRBD2 (5 bases). The V end lost 5 bases, the J end lost 3 bases, and 9 bases lay between the germline ends. CDR3 length equals 13 residues. Germline CDR1 and CDR2: SGHTA and FQGTGA. CDR3 region: CASSRGGTDTQYF. The CDR3 DNA reads TGTGCCAGCAGCCGCGGCGGGACAGATACGCAGTATTTT.

The chain has TRBV29-1 and TRBJ1-1; 7 bases are shared with TRBD1. The CDR3 is made up of 14 amino acids. Germline CDR1 and CDR2: SQVTM and ANQGSEA. J was trimmed by 3 bases and V by 4 bases; bases with no gene match: 8. For the CDR3, the DNA is TGCAGCGTTGTTCGACAGGGACCATACACTGAAGCTTTCTTT. This translates into CSVVRQGPYTEAFF.

This clone came up a few times. This chain uses TRBV28 with TRBJ2-5, with a tentative D call TRBD1 (5 bases). Trimming shortened V by 1 base and J by 3 bases, and 6 bases separated the two germline ends. Germline V gene lookup returns CDR1 MDHEN and CDR2 SYDVKM. There are 13 residues in the CDR3. The CDR3 sequence is CASSLSREETQYF. The CDR3 DNA follows: TGTGCCAGCAGTTTATCCAGGGAAGAGACCCAGTACTTC.

The V call is TRBV6-6, the J call TRBJ1-5; no definite D call. The CDR3 has 13 residues. Germline values: CDR1 MNHNY, CDR2 SVGAGI (reference sequence). V was pared by 0 bases and J by 10 bases, with 10 bases between. CDR3 amino acids: CASSYSSPVPQHF. CDR3 nucleotide sequence: TGTGCCAGCAGTTACTCCAGCCCAGTCCCCCAGCATTTT.

CDR3: CASSLGLNTEAFF. The CDR3 DNA reads as TGTGCCAGCAGTCTCGGATTGAACACTGAAGCTTTCTTT. This chain uses TRBV6-6 with TRBJ1-1; D uncertain. Trimming removed 5 bases at V and 0 bases at J, with 7 bases between. Looked up from germline, CDR1 is MNHNY and CDR2 is SVGAGI (reference sequence). This CDR3 contains 13 residues.

The V and J genes are TRBV30 and TRBJ2-7; D possibly matches TRBD1 or TRBD2 (5 bases each). Trimming shortened V by 4 bases and J by 4 bases, and 23 bases separated the two germline ends. Germline values: CDR1 GTSNPN, CDR2 SVGIG (reference sequence). The CDR3 has 16 residues. CDR3 nucleotides: TGTGCCTGGAATTCCGATATCAGGCAGGGAGCTTACGAGCAGTACTTC. Translating gives CAWNSDIRQGAYEQYF.

This clone was observed a few times. The chain employs TRBV18 and TRBJ2-6, with TRBD1 matching over 12 bases. This CDR3 has 20 amino acids. Germline values: CDR1 KGHSH, CDR2 LQKENI. J gave up 2 bases and V 5 bases, and 13 bases lay outside the gene matches. This CDR3 reads CASSTGTGGLRGTGANVLTF. CDR3 nucleotides: TGTGCCAGCTCAACCGGGACAGGGGGCCTCCGAGGCACTGGGGCCAACGTCCTGACTTTC.

The V and J genes are TRBV19 and TRBJ1-2; possibly TRBD1 for D (5 bases). This CDR3 spans 14 amino acids. The V end lost 8 bases, the J end lost 7 bases, and 20 bases lay between the germline ends. Per germline, CDR1 LNHDA and CDR2 SQIVND (reference sequence). DNA of the CDR3: TGTGCCAGTGCCCCCCCGGGCCAGGGTCCTGGCTACACCTTC. Amino acids: CASAPPGQGPGYTF.

V is TRBV2 and J is TRBJ1-1; D may be TRBD1 (5 bases). The CDR3 runs 14 residues. Germline assignment: CDR1 SNHLY and CDR2 FYNNEI. Trimming took off 4 bases at V and 7 bases at J, with 16 bases between the two ends. DNA of the CDR3: TGTGCCAGCAGTGTTGACAGACGCCGCTTTGAAGCTTTCTTT. Residues: CASSVDRRRFEAFF.

The DNA of the CDR3 is TGTGCCAGCAGTGAATCTCGGCAGGGTAATTCACCCCTCCACTTT. Amino acid sequence: CASSESRQGNSPLHF. V and J are TRBV25-1 and TRBJ1-6; maybe TRBD1 (5 bases). V lost 1 base and J lost 6, with 10 bases in between. CDR1 is MGHDK and CDR2 is SYGVNS in the germline V gene. The CDR3 is 15 amino acids.

This rearrangement joins TRBV30 to TRBJ1-1; unclear D gene. The CDR3 length is 12 residues. Trimming removed 5 bases at V and 4 bases at J, with 11 bases between. Germline loops: CDR1 GTSNPN, CDR2 SVGIG (reference sequence). The CDR3: CAWGVIGTEAFF. CDR3 coding DNA: TGTGCCTGGGGGGTTATCGGCACTGAAGCTTTCTTT.

This clone turned up a few times. The rearrangement uses TRBV7-2 and TRBJ1-5; tentative D call: TRBD1 (6 bases). V shed 4 bases and J shed 7 bases, with 14 bases lying between them. This CDR3 has 14 residues. Germline CDR1 reads SGHTA; CDR2 reads FQGNSA. Here the CDR3 reads CASSYNRVSQPQHF. CDR3 bases: TGTGCCAGCAGCTACAACAGGGTGTCCCAGCCCCAGCATTTT.

This clone turned up a few times. The chain is built from TRBV29-1 and TRBJ2-5; 11 bases map to TRBD1. The CDR3 runs 13 residues. Germline assignment: CDR1 SQVTM and CDR2 ANQGSEA. V gave up 6 bases and J gave up 5 bases; unmatched junction bases: 5. CDR3 amino acids: CSVGQGARETQYF. In DNA, the CDR3 is TGCAGCGTCGGACAGGGGGCACGGGAGACCCAGTACTTC.

The rearrangement joins TRBV6-1 to TRBJ1-2, with 8 nucleotides matching TRBD1. Trimming took 8 bases from V and 0 from J; bases not matched to a gene: 8. Germline CDR1 reads MNHNS; CDR2 reads SASEGT. This CDR3 is built from 15 residues. DNA of the CDR3: TGTGCCAGCGGACCCGCACAGGGGGCTAACTATGGCTACACCTTC. Protein: CASGPAQGANYGYTF.

The rearrangement joins TRBV30 to TRBJ2-2, with D tentatively TRBD1 (5 bases). Germline V gene sequence: CDR1 GTSNPN, CDR2 SVGIG (reference sequence). V was cut by 4 bases and J by 5 bases, with 8 bases left in between. The CDR3 is made up of 12 amino acids. The CDR3: CAWTGMTGELFF. CDR3 bases: TGTGCCTGGACAGGGATGACCGGGGAGCTGTTTTTT. Complete variable domain (other parts from reference TRBV30 and TRBJ2-2): SQTIHQWPATLVQPVGSPLSLECTVEGTSNPNLYWYRQAAGRGLQLLFYSVGIGQISSEVPQNLSASRPQDRQFILSSKKLLLSDSGFYLCAWTGMTGELFFGEGSRLTVL.

The chain combines TRBV5-1 with TRBJ2-1, with TRBD1 identical over 9 bases. Germline V lookup: CDR1 SGHRS, CDR2 YFSETQ. The junction had 5 bases not matched to a gene; V was cut back by 0 bases and J by 4 bases. This CDR3 is 16 amino acids long. The CDR3 DNA is TGCGCCAGCAGCTTGGCTAACAGGGGGCTATACAATGAGCAGTTCTTC. This sequence encodes CASSLANRGLYNEQFF.

The chain uses TRBV6-5 and TRBJ1-6, with 8 positions matching TRBD1. The CDR3 spans 15 residues. The germline gives CDR1 MNHEY, CDR2 SVGAGI. V shed 7 bases and J 7 bases; nucleotides not matched to a gene: 9. CDR3 residues: CASKSPQGANSPLHF. The CDR3 DNA sequence: TGTGCCAGCAAGTCGCCGCAGGGGGCGAATTCACCCCTCCACTTT.

The rearrangement links TRBV14 to TRBJ2-5, with TRBD1 as a possible D gene (5 bases). Trimming stripped 4 bases from V and 2 bases from J, with 11 bases between. CDR1 is SGHDN and CDR2 is FVKESK in the germline V gene. The CDR3 runs 14 residues. The CDR3 region has the DNA TGTGCCAGCAGCCCTCGGGCAGGGCAAGAGACCCAGTACTTC. Protein product: CASSPRAGQETQYF.

This clone has just a few counts. This rearrangement joins TRBV4-3 to TRBJ2-3; D is unclear. There are 13 residues in the CDR3. Germline assignment: CDR1 LGHNA and CDR2 YSLEER. Trimming took 2 bases from V and 3 from J, leaving 6 bases between them. CDR3 sequence: CASSQRVTDTQYF. The CDR3 coding sequence is TGCGCCAGCAGCCAACGGGTAACAGATACGCAGTATTTT.

This clone was recorded a few times. The chain uses TRBV23-1 and TRBJ2-2; D is unclear. TRBV23-1 falls under the ORF class, with uncertain function. The CDR3 contains 14 residues. The ends were cut back, 8 bases at V and 5 bases at J, with 15 bases in the middle. CDR3 in amino acids: CASGRVRLTGELFF. CDR3 coding DNA: TGCGCCAGCGGCCGAGTCAGGCTTACCGGGGAGCTGTTTTTT.

The CDR3 DNA follows: TGCGCCAGCAGCCAAGATGGCGGGCCCGGAGATTCACCCCTCCACTTT. This codes for CASSQDGGPGDSPLHF. The genes are TRBV4-3 and TRBJ1-6, with D unresolved. Looked up from germline, CDR1 is LGHNA and CDR2 is YSLEER. Trimming stripped 0 bases from V and 8 bases from J, with 14 bases between. This CDR3 is 16 amino acids long.

The DNA for the CDR3 is TGCAGCGTTGAAGGACTAGCGGGGGCGTTTACAGATACGCAGTATTTT. Translated: CSVEGLAGAFTDTQYF. The chain combines TRBV29-1 with TRBJ2-3; 12 nucleotides align to TRBD2. Losses at the gene ends were 1 base for V and 3 bases for J; bases not matched to a gene: 5. The germline V gene has CDR1 SQVTM and CDR2 ANQGSEA. The CDR3 has 16 residues.

V and J are TRBV7-2 and TRBJ1-5, with no clear D. V dropped 5 bases and J dropped 6 bases, with 17 bases sitting between them. Germline values: CDR1 SGHTA, CDR2 FQGNSA. CDR3 length equals 15 residues. This CDR3 reads CASSPQSLPGQPQHF. CDR3 DNA: TGTGCCAGCAGCCCCCAGAGCCTCCCGGGTCAGCCCCAGCATTTT.